Below, 32 T cell receptor beta chains from the same sample are listed, as sequenced in a study of T cell responses to AZD1222 COVID-19 vaccine. TCRdb keeps only in-frame clones here, not all; method: immunoSEQ multiplex PCR. The sample has 54,000 or so clones, over 80% seen once. The source material was peripheral blood, sampled on day 0 of AZD1222 vaccination. These receptors were taken from an adult in good health.

This chain uses TRBV5-7 with TRBJ1-2; D might be TRBD1 (6 bases). TRBV5-7 is filed as an ORF, its function uncertain. This CDR3 region has 14 residues. V was pared by 3 bases and J by 8 bases, with 17 bases between. This CDR3 is CASSSWGGLYGYTF. Here the CDR3 DNA reads TGTGCCAGCAGCTCTTGGGGGGGCCTCTACGGCTACACCTTC.

The chain is built from TRBV9 and TRBJ2-3; 9 nucleotides match TRBD2. In germline, CDR1 is SGDLS, CDR2 YYNGEE. V dropped 1 base and J dropped 3; count of bases not matched to a gene: 3. The CDR3 loop spans 15 amino acids. CDR3 sequence (DNA): TGTGCCAGCAGCGTAACTAGCGGGTTGACAGATACGCAGTATTTT. The encoded protein is CASSVTSGLTDTQYF.

This chain joins TRBV7-9 and TRBJ1-2, with 7 bases that match TRBD1. This CDR3 contains 15 residues. Germline V lookup: CDR1 SEHNR, CDR2 FQNEAQ (reference sequence). The J segment lost 5 bases and the V segment lost 1 base, leaving 7 bases of the junction unmatched. The chain's CDR3 is CASSLGATGNYGYTF. The CDR3 DNA reads as TGTGCCAGCAGCTTAGGGGCGACAGGGAATTATGGCTACACCTTC.

In its sample, this clone was seen once. This chain joins TRBV19 and TRBJ1-5; D may be TRBD1 (5 bases). CDR3 length: 15 residues. Germline V CDR1 and CDR2: LNHDA, SQIVND (reference sequence). V was shortened by 5 bases and J by 4 bases, with 15 bases between the two germline ends. This chain's CDR3 is CASSLMGVSNQPQHF. The DNA for the CDR3 is TGTGCCAGTAGTCTTATGGGGGTCTCAAATCAGCCCCAGCATTTT.

This rearrangement joins TRBV12-3 or TRBV12-4 to TRBJ2-1; D is ambiguous. This CDR3 has 13 amino acids. The ends were cut back, 7 bases at V and 6 bases at J, with 13 bases in the middle. In nucleotides, the CDR3 is TGTGCCAGCACCACCCGACTCCTCAATGAGCAGTTCTTC. Its protein is CASTTRLLNEQFF.

The chain uses TRBV5-1 and TRBJ1-4; TRBD1 is a possible D gene (5 bases). The CDR3 loop spans 13 amino acids. CDR1 and CDR2 (germline): SGHRS, YFSETQ. Trimming cost V 8 bases and J 3 bases, with 11 bases left between them. The CDR3: CASGRGANEKLFF. In DNA form, the CDR3 reads TGCGCCAGTGGCCGGGGGGCTAATGAAAAACTGTTTTTT.

The chain couples TRBV4-3 to TRBJ2-3; TRBD2 matches at 9 bases. Germline V gene data show CDR1 as LGHNA and CDR2 as YSLEER. The trim removed 0 bases at V and 2 bases at J, leaving 9 bases unmatched. The CDR3 runs to 18 residues. CDR3 protein: CASSQDTHLAGPTDTQYF. The CDR3 nucleotides read TGCGCCAGCAGCCAAGACACCCACCTAGCGGGACCCACAGATACGCAGTATTTT.

The chain is built from TRBV14 and TRBJ2-1, with TRBD1 as a possible D gene (5 bases). The CDR3 is 15 residues long. CDR1 SGHDN and CDR2 FVKESK come from the germline V gene. V dropped 1 base and J dropped 0 bases, with 7 bases sitting between them. The CDR3 protein is CASSQVTGSYNEQFF. The CDR3 DNA sequence: TGTGCCAGCAGCCAAGTAACAGGCTCCTACAATGAGCAGTTCTTC.

The V and J genes are TRBV27 and TRBJ2-1; tentative D call: TRBD2 (6 bases). The CDR3 is 12 amino acids. Germline V lookup: CDR1 MNHEY, CDR2 SMNVEV (reference sequence). The V and J ends lost 4 bases and 15 bases respectively, with 16 bases between them. In nucleotides, the CDR3 is TGTGCCAGCAGTTCGCCCGGGACTCTGGGGTTCTTC. This sequence encodes CASSSPGTLGFF.

The chain combines TRBV11-3 with TRBJ2-7; D may correspond to TRBD1 or TRBD2 (5 bases each). Between the trimmed V and J ends, which lost 1 base and 5 bases, there was a span of 15 bases. Germline V gene sequence: CDR1 SGHNT, CDR2 YENEEA. CDR3 size: 15 residues. Written as DNA, the CDR3 is TGTGCCAGCAGCTTAGTCGCAGGGACGATGCACGAGCAGTACTTC. Its protein is CASSLVAGTMHEQYF.

The genes are TRBV30 and TRBJ2-3, with 7 bases that match TRBD1. This CDR3 spans 17 amino acids. The junction had 9 bases not matched to a gene; V was cut back by 0 bases and J by 0 bases. Germline V lookup: CDR1 GTSNPN, CDR2 SVGIG (reference sequence). The CDR3 region has the DNA TGTGCCTGGAGTGTACCATACAGGGGACCTAGCACAGATACGCAGTATTTT. Translating it yields CAWSVPYRGPSTDTQYF.

The V gene is TRBV29-1, the J gene TRBJ2-1; TRBD2 aligns across 14 bases. The junction had 8 bases not matched to a gene; V was cut back by 6 bases and J by 4 bases. Germline values: CDR1 SQVTM, CDR2 ANQGSEA. The CDR3 spans 16 residues. The chain's CDR3 is CSVTGLAGGQYNEQFF. The DNA of the CDR3 is TGCAGCGTAACCGGACTAGCGGGGGGACAGTACAATGAGCAGTTCTTC.

This clone has only one observation. The V call is TRBV19, the J call TRBJ1-3; D is unclear. The CDR3 sequence is 14 residues long. The V and J ends lost 5 bases and 0 bases respectively, with 8 bases between them. CDR1 is LNHDA and CDR2 is SQIVND in the germline V gene (reference sequence). The CDR3 is CASSQQISGNTIYF. CDR3 DNA: TGTGCCAGTAGTCAACAGATCTCTGGAAACACCATATATTTT.

This sequence joins TRBV11-3 and TRBJ2-3; D is unresolved. The CDR3 covers 15 residues. CDR1 is SGHNT, CDR2 YENEEA, per germline. The V gene lost 8 bases and the J gene lost 2 bases, with 17 bases spanning the gap. CDR3 loop: CASSARSTNTDTQYF. The CDR3 region has the DNA TGTGCCAGCTCCGCCCGGTCTACGAACACAGATACGCAGTATTTT.

The CDR3 loop reads CASSPGTDGNTIYF. In nucleotides, the CDR3 is TGTGCCAGCTCACCCGGGACCGATGGAAACACCATATATTTT. This sequence joins TRBV18 and TRBJ1-3; D is perhaps TRBD1 (5 bases). Deletions cut 3 bases from V and 3 bases from J, with 9 bases between. The CDR3 sequence is 14 residues long. Germline V CDR1 and CDR2: KGHSH, LQKENI.

The gene calls are TRBV19 and TRBJ2-7, with 7 bases identical to TRBD1. Germline loops: CDR1 LNHDA, CDR2 SQIVND (reference sequence). CDR3 length: 13 residues. The V and J ends lost 8 bases and 2 bases, in that order; junction bases with no gene match: 6. The CDR3 protein is CASGRTGTYEQYF. CDR3 nucleotide sequence: TGTGCCAGTGGTAGGACAGGTACCTACGAGCAGTACTTC. The complete variable domain, with remaining parts taken from reference TRBV19 and TRBJ2-7, reads DGGITQSPKYLFRKEGQNVTLSCEQNLNHDAMYWYRQDPGQGLRLIYYSQIVNDFQKGDIAEGYSVSREKKESFPLTVTSAQKNPTAFYLCASGRTGTYEQYFGPGTRLTVT.

The chain links TRBV30 to TRBJ1-2; 8 bases agree with TRBD1. V dropped 5 bases and J dropped 4; count of bases not matched to a gene: 6. The CDR3 has 13 amino acids. Per the germline V gene, CDR1 is GTSNPN and CDR2 is SVGIG (reference sequence). In DNA, the CDR3 is TGTGCCTGGGGCGGACAGGGCGGCTATGGCTACACCTTC. Translating gives CAWGGQGGYGYTF.

V usage is TRBV7-9 and J usage is TRBJ2-1; D is unclear. From germline, CDR1 is SEHNR and CDR2 FQNEAQ (reference sequence). The V gene lost 7 bases and the J gene lost 9 bases, with 13 bases spanning the gap. CDR3 size: 12 residues. The CDR3 spells CASNLPLGEQFF. In DNA form, the CDR3 reads TGTGCCAGCAATCTGCCACTTGGTGAGCAGTTCTTC. The full variable domain, with the rest looked up from reference TRBV7-9 and TRBJ2-1, is DTGVSQNPRHKITKRGQNVTFRCDPISEHNRLYWYRQTLGQGPEFLTYFQNEAQLEKSRLLSDRFSAERPKGSFSTLEIQRTEQGDSAMYLCASNLPLGEQFFGPGTRLTVL.

The chain links TRBV9 to TRBJ2-7; the D is unclear. This CDR3 is 13 amino acids long. V was trimmed by 0 bases and J by 5 bases, leaving 9 bases between them. Germline assignment: CDR1 SGDLS and CDR2 YYNGEE. The CDR3 DNA is TGTGCCAGCAGCGTAGCCCCGACCCACGAGCAGTACTTC. This encodes CASSVAPTHEQYF.

This chain connects TRBV10-3 to TRBJ2-1, with D perhaps TRBD2 (6 bases). CDR3 length equals 15 residues. V shed 4 bases and J shed 0 bases, with 10 bases lying between them. Germline V gene data show CDR1 as ENHRY and CDR2 as SYGVKD. Here the CDR3 reads CAISGQDYSYNEQFF. CDR3 coding DNA: TGTGCCATCAGTGGCCAGGACTACTCCTACAATGAGCAGTTCTTC.

This chain uses TRBV5-1 with TRBJ2-2; D unclear. The V and J ends lost 0 bases and 6 bases respectively, with 6 bases between them. Germline lookup yields CDR1 SGHRS and CDR2 YFSETQ. The CDR3 is 13 residues long. DNA for the CDR3: TGCGCCAGCAGCTTGGGCAGCTCCGGGGAGCTGTTTTTT. Its protein is CASSLGSSGELFF.

J is TRBJ1-4 and V is TRBV19, with TRBD1 matching 7 bases. CDR1 and CDR2 from the germline V gene are LNHDA and SQIVND (reference sequence). The J segment lost 8 bases and the V segment lost 6 bases, leaving 12 bases of the junction unmatched. This CDR3 spans 15 amino acids. CDR3 coding DNA: TGTGCCAGTAGGGACATTCAGGGGGGGACGGAAAAACTGTTTTTT. Amino acids: CASRDIQGGTEKLFF.

The gene calls are TRBV9 and TRBJ1-1; no clear D. Trimming removed 4 bases from V and 0 bases from J, with 22 bases in between. Germline V gene sequence: CDR1 SGDLS, CDR2 YYNGEE. The CDR3 spans 18 residues. The DNA of the CDR3 is TGTGCCAGCAGCCCCCGGGCGGGGAATCTAAGCATGAACACTGAAGCTTTCTTT. It specifies CASSPRAGNLSMNTEAFF.

The chain carries TRBV11-2 and TRBJ2-7, with 7 bases that match TRBD2. This CDR3 is 15 amino acids long. CDR1 SGHAT and CDR2 FQNNGV come from the germline V gene. V was pared by 5 bases and J by 1 base, with 8 bases of the junction left unmatched. The CDR3 reads CASSRGLIESYEQYF. CDR3 nucleotide sequence: TGTGCCAGCAGCCGGGGACTAATCGAATCCTACGAGCAGTACTTC.

V gene TRBV19 combines with J gene TRBJ2-2, with 7 bases identical to TRBD1. Trimming cost V 2 bases and J 5 bases; bases outside gene matches: 14. Per germline, CDR1 LNHDA and CDR2 SQIVND (reference sequence). The CDR3 is made up of 18 amino acids. The CDR3 spells CASSIILGSGGRTGELFF. The CDR3 DNA follows: TGTGCCAGTAGTATAATTCTTGGGTCAGGGGGACGAACCGGGGAGCTGTTTTTT.

The chain uses TRBV4-1 and TRBJ2-1; no definite D call. Germline V gene data show CDR1 as MGHRA and CDR2 as YSYEKL. Deletions cut 0 bases from V and 2 bases from J, with 11 bases between. This CDR3 spans 16 amino acids. The CDR3, as DNA: TGCGCCAGCAGCCAAGACCAGGTTAGCACCTACAATGAGCAGTTCTTC. The encoded protein is CASSQDQVSTYNEQFF.

DNA for the CDR3: TGTGCCAGCAGCGCAGACTTGGGGCCCGGAAACACCATATATTTT. Translating it yields CASSADLGPGNTIYF. V is TRBV9 and J is TRBJ1-3; weak D call: TRBD1 (5 bases). Germline loops: CDR1 SGDLS, CDR2 YYNGEE. Between the trimmed V and J ends, which lost 3 bases and 4 bases, there was a span of 14 bases. The CDR3 consists of 15 residues.

This sequence joins TRBV10-1 and TRBJ2-3; no definite D call. CDR1 is WNHNN and CDR2 is SYGVQD in the germline V gene (reference sequence). The ends were cut back, 2 bases at V and 2 bases at J, with 5 bases in the middle. The CDR3 has 13 amino acids. The CDR3 here is CASSERNTDTQYF. Here the CDR3 DNA reads TGCGCCAGCAGTGAGAGAAACACAGATACGCAGTATTTT.

This clone appeared a single time. V is TRBV7-2 and J is TRBJ2-5; possibly TRBD2 for D (5 bases). V lost 2 bases, J lost 4 bases, and 11 bases lay in between. This CDR3 is built from 14 residues. The V gene's germline CDR1 is SGHTA and CDR2 FQGNSA. This CDR3 reads CASSLSLRGETQYF. Written as DNA, the CDR3 is TGTGCCAGCAGCTTAAGCCTCCGGGGAGAGACCCAGTACTTC.

This clone has only one observation. The chain carries TRBV4-2 and TRBJ1-3, with 8 nucleotides matching TRBD1. Per germline, CDR1 LGHNA and CDR2 YNFKEQ. The V segment lost 3 bases and the J segment 0 bases; nucleotides outside the gene matches: 19. This CDR3 region has 21 residues. CDR3 loop: CASSHPSQPGQGARSGNTIYF. CDR3 sequence (DNA): TGTGCCAGCAGCCATCCAAGCCAACCCGGACAGGGTGCTCGCTCTGGAAACACCATATATTTT.

CDR3 nucleotides: TGTGCCAGTAGTATTCTTGAGTTGCGGGAGGGCTACACCTTC. This translates into CASSILELREGYTF. V and J are TRBV19 and TRBJ1-2; D uncertain. The V end was cut by 3 bases, the J end by 8 bases, with 16 bases between. This CDR3 spans 14 amino acids. Per germline, CDR1 LNHDA and CDR2 SQIVND (reference sequence).

The chain is built from TRBV7-2 and TRBJ2-1; D possibly corresponds to TRBD1 (7 bases). V lost 4 bases and J lost 6, with 22 bases in between. Germline assignment: CDR1 SGHTA and CDR2 FQGNSA. The CDR3 is made up of 17 amino acids. The CDR3 is CASSSPRGRDRGNEQFF. The CDR3 bases are TGTGCCAGCAGCTCCCCAAGGGGGCGGGACCGGGGCAATGAGCAGTTCTTC.